The 15 T cell receptor beta chains below all came from one sample that was sequenced in a study of blood T cell repertoires in COVID-19. TCRdb's copy holds only in-frame clones and misses some; the assay was immunoSEQ multiplex PCR. The sample includes over 130,000 clones, about 84% of them seen just once. The sequenced sample consisted of PBMCs or T cells enriched from blood (not recorded which). Receptor source: a woman aged 18-30 years who had been exposed to COVID-19.

The chain is built from TRBV27 and TRBJ1-2, with TRBD1 matching over 9 bases. The trim removed 5 bases at V and 5 bases at J, leaving 6 bases unmatched. This CDR3 comprises 14 residues. Germline V lookup: CDR1 MNHEY, CDR2 SMNVEV (reference sequence). This chain's CDR3 is CASSIKGQGYGYTF. The CDR3, as DNA: TGTGCCAGCAGTATTAAGGGACAGGGATATGGCTACACCTTC.

The rearrangement links TRBV5-6 to TRBJ2-7; TRBD2 is a possible D gene (5 bases). The CDR3 consists of 17 residues. Per germline, CDR1 SGHDT and CDR2 YYEEEE. V was clipped by 3 bases and J by 5 bases, with 24 bases between them. This CDR3 reads CASSSLIEGDQEDEQYF. For the CDR3, the DNA is TGTGCCAGCAGCTCATTGATAGAGGGAGATCAAGAGGACGAGCAGTACTTC. Combining the CDR3 with reference TRBV5-6 and TRBJ2-7 gives the whole variable domain DAGVTQSPTHLIKTRGQQVTLRCSPKSGHDTVSWYQQALGQGPQFIFQYYEEEERQRGNFPDRFSGHQFPNYSSELNVNALLLGDSALYLCASSSLIEGDQEDEQYFGPGTRLTVT.

This chain uses TRBV12-3 or TRBV12-4 with TRBJ1-3; D perhaps matches TRBD1 (6 bases). The CDR3 extends over 13 amino acids. The V and J ends lost 7 bases and 6 bases respectively, with 13 bases between them. In DNA form, the CDR3 reads TGTGCCAGCACCCAAGGACAGATAAACACCATATATTTT. This sequence encodes CASTQGQINTIYF.

The chain recombines TRBV4-1 with TRBJ2-3; possible D gene TRBD2, 7 bases. Germline V gene lookup returns CDR1 MGHRA and CDR2 YSYEKL. Deletions cut 0 bases from V and 0 bases from J, with 16 bases between. This CDR3 region has 18 residues. The DNA of the CDR3 is TGCGCCAGCAGCCAAGATATGGGGGGGAGGGGGAGCACAGATACGCAGTATTTT. The encoded protein is CASSQDMGGRGSTDTQYF.

V and J are TRBV15 and TRBJ2-3; D is perhaps TRBD1 (5 bases). The CDR3 consists of 17 residues. The ends were cut back, 1 base at V and 0 bases at J, with 14 bases in the middle. Looked up from germline, CDR1 is LNHNV and CDR2 is YYDKDF (reference sequence). The CDR3, as DNA: TGTGCCACCAGCAGAGGAAACGCCGACAGTAGCACAGATACGCAGTATTTT. This codes for CATSRGNADSSTDTQYF.

The V gene is TRBV25-1, the J gene TRBJ2-7, with 10 positions matching TRBD1. The J segment lost 6 bases and the V segment lost 5 bases, leaving 7 bases of the junction unmatched. Germline V gene lookup returns CDR1 MGHDK and CDR2 SYGVNS. CDR3 size: 14 residues. This CDR3 reads CASSMTGGPGEQYF. CDR3 bases: TGTGCCAGCAGTATGACAGGGGGCCCAGGCGAGCAGTACTTC.

The chain joins TRBV5-1 to TRBJ2-7, with TRBD2 matching over 9 bases. After removal of 1 base from V and 2 bases from J, the junction contained 4 bases not matched to a gene. Germline CDR1 SGHRS, CDR2 YFSETQ. The CDR3 is 15 amino acids. The CDR3 is CASSLRLAGAYEQYF. The CDR3 DNA is TGCGCCAGCAGCTTGAGGTTAGCGGGAGCCTACGAGCAGTACTTC.

The CDR3 spells CASSLKTGTDTQYF. In nucleotides, the CDR3 is TGTGCCAGCAGCTTAAAGACAGGCACAGATACGCAGTATTTT. This sequence joins TRBV5-4 and TRBJ2-3; tentatively, D is TRBD1 (5 bases). V lost 2 bases to trimming and J lost 1 base, with 8 bases between them. CDR1 and CDR2 from the germline V gene are SGHNT and YYREEE (reference sequence). The CDR3 extends over 14 amino acids. The whole variable domain, filled in from reference TRBV5-4 and TRBJ2-3, reads ETGVTQSPTHLIKTRGQQVTLRCSSQSGHNTVSWYQQALGQGPQFIFQYYREEENGRGNFPPRFSGLQFPNYSSELNVNALELDDSALYLCASSLKTGTDTQYFGPGTRLTVL.

V usage is TRBV19 and J usage is TRBJ2-1, with 10 bases lining up with TRBD2. The CDR3 has 14 residues. V was pared by 7 bases and J by 4 bases, with 4 bases of the junction left unmatched. Germline V CDR1 and CDR2: LNHDA, SQIVND (reference sequence). The CDR3 DNA follows: TGTGCCAGTAAGGGGACTAGCGTATACAATGAGCAGTTCTTC. This sequence encodes CASKGTSVYNEQFF.

This chain connects TRBV6-6 to TRBJ1-2, with no clear D. The CDR3 contains 15 residues. The germline CDR1 and CDR2 sequences are MNHNY and SVGAGI (reference sequence). V was shortened by 5 bases and J by 2 bases, with 15 bases between the two germline ends. CDR3 residues: CASSRSPGRNYGYTF. The CDR3 DNA sequence: TGTGCCAGCAGTCGATCCCCGGGTCGGAACTATGGCTACACCTTC.

V usage is TRBV5-6 and J usage is TRBJ2-7, with 8 bases identical to TRBD2. Per the germline V gene, CDR1 is SGHDT and CDR2 is YYEEEE. V shed 3 bases and J 0 bases; nucleotides not matched to a gene: 11. The CDR3 is 17 amino acids. CDR3 DNA sequence: TGTGCCAGCAGCTCCCTTCTAGCGGGCTCCAGCTCCTACGAGCAGTACTTC. This translates into CASSSLLAGSSSYEQYF.

The gene calls are TRBV27 and TRBJ1-5, with D uncertain. The V end lost 8 bases, the J end lost 0 bases, and 14 bases lay between the germline ends. The CDR3 runs 15 residues. Germline V gene lookup returns CDR1 MNHEY and CDR2 SMNVEV (reference sequence). This CDR3 reads CASLRHELSNQPQHF. The DNA of the CDR3 is TGTGCCAGCCTCCGCCACGAGCTTAGCAATCAGCCCCAGCATTTT.

J is TRBJ1-2 and V is TRBV19; TRBD1 is a possible D gene (5 bases). From germline, CDR1 is LNHDA and CDR2 SQIVND (reference sequence). Between the trimmed V and J ends, which lost 5 bases and 0 bases, there was a span of 19 bases. The CDR3 is 17 amino acids. The CDR3 coding sequence is TGTGCCAGTAGTGCTCTTTTAGGACAAAGTCCTAACTATGGCTACACCTTC. Amino acids: CASSALLGQSPNYGYTF.

The CDR3, as DNA: TGTGCCAGCAGCAATGCTTTAAGACCGGGACAGGAGCGGTACGAGCAGTACTTC. Encoded protein: CASSNALRPGQERYEQYF. The chain is built from TRBV21-1 and TRBJ2-7; TRBD1 was called by the table and not checked on the DNA. TRBV21-1 is assigned pseudogene status. The CDR3 covers 18 residues.

The chain is built from TRBV30 and TRBJ1-2, with TRBD1 identical over 8 bases. Germline V gene lookup returns CDR1 GTSNPN and CDR2 SVGIG (reference sequence). The CDR3 contains 13 residues. The J segment lost 3 bases and the V segment lost 4 bases, leaving 4 bases of the junction unmatched. CDR3 loop: CAWTWDRYYGYTF. CDR3 DNA sequence: TGTGCCTGGACGTGGGACAGGTACTATGGCTACACCTTC.